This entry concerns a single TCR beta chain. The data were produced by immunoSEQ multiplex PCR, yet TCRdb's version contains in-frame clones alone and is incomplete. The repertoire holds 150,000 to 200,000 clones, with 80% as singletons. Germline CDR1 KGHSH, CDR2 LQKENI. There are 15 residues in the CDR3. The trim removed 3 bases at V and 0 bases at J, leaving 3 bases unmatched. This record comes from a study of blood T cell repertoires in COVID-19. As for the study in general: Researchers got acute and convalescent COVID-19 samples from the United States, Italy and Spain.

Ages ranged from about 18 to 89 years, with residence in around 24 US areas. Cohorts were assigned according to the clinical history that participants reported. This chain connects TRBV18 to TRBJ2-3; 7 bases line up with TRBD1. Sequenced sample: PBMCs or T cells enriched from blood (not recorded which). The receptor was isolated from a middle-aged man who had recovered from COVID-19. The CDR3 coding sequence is TGTGCCAGCTCACCGCCGGGACAGAGCACAGATACGCAGTATTTT. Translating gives CASSPPGQSTDTQYF.